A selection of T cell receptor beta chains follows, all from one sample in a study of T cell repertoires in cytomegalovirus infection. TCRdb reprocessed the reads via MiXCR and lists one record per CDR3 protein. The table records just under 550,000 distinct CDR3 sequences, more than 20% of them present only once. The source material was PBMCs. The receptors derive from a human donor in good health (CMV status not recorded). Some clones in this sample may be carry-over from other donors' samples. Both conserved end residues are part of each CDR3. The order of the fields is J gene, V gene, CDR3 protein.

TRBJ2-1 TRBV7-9 CASSTGTRNYNEQFF
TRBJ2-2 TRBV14 CASSQPGTSGSLTGELFF
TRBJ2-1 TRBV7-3 CASSTRTSNEQFF
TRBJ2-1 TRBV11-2 CASSPLRTVGNEQFF
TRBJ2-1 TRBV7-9 CASSLVWQTSGSVFNEQFF
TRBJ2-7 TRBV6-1 CASPRDPLSYEQYF
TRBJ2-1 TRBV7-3 CASSPQVSNEQFF
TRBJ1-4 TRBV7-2 CASSVQGSGKLFF
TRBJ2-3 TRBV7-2 CASSYRRSFTDTQYF
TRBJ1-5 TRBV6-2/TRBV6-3 CASRSRSGSNQPQHF
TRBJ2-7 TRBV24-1 CATSDFGLAGGPSYEQYF
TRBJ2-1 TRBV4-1 CASSPMPEGITYNEQFF
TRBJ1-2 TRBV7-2 CASSQGPPYQYTF
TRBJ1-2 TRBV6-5 CASSPSAVQGYGYTF
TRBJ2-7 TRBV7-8 CASSVDYEQYF
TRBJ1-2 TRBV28 CASSLSQGRVYGYTF
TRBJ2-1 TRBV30 CAWSVNLPGQGWNEQFF
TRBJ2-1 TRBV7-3 CASSLQGHNEQFF
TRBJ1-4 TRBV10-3 CAISKRGKSGDEKLFF
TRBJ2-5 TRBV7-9 CASSLIRTQYF
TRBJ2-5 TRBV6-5 CASSRGLAGASEETQYF
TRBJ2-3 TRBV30 CAWSVGITDTQYF